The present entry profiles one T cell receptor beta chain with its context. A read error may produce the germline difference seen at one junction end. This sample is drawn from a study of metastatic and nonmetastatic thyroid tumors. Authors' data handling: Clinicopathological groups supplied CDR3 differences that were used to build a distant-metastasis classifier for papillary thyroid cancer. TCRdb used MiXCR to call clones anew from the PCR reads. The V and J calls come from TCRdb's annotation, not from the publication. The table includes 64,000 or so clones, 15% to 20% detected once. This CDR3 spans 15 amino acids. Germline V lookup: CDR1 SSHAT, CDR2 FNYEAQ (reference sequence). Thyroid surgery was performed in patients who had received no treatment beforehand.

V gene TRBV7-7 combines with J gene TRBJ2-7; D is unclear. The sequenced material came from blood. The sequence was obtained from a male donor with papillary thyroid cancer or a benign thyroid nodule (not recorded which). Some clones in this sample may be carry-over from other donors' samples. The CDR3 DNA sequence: TGTGCTAGCAGCGTTACACACAACCCAGCCTACGAGCAGTACTTC. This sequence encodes CASSVTHNPAYEQYF.